This T cell receptor (beta chain) comes out of a study of cytomegalovirus exposure and HLA in healthy donors. Points from the study as a whole: Trimming of TCR beta V- and J-genes showed a link, identified in a later analysis, to a missense DCLRE1C variant. A prior analysis recorded that most TCR beta V segments were productive about 90% or about 30% of the time.

In the case of this clone: As yet, its antigen is unknown.

This CDR3 contains 14 residues. Unmatched junction bases numbered 5, after V lost 6 bases and J lost 2 bases. Germline CDR1 is MNHEY and CDR2 is SMNVEV (reference sequence). Researchers ran the PCR with 60 Vbeta and 13 Jbeta primers. Clones were read by immunoSEQ multiplex PCR, and TCRdb kept only the in-frame ones, dropping some. This sample has 100,000 to 150,000 clones; over 70% occur once, and the top ten carry roughly 1.5%. The sequencing sample was made of PBMCs. J is TRBJ1-1 and V is TRBV27; 8 bases line up with TRBD1. This TCR derives from a woman aged 18-29 years in good health and CMV-seronegative. The CDR3 protein is CASRRQGSNTEAFF. The DNA of the CDR3 is TGTGCCAGCAGGAGACAGGGGAGCAACACTGAAGCTTTCTTT.